The 25 T cell receptor beta chains in this list originate from one sample, sequenced in a study of cytomegalovirus exposure and HLA in healthy donors. The PCR had 60 Vbeta and 13 Jbeta primers. Method: immunoSEQ multiplex PCR; TCRdb's copy keeps in-frame clones and lacks some. Here the sample spans 150,000 to 200,000 clones, around 80% being singletons. Specimen: PBMCs. The source is a middle-aged man in good health and CMV-seronegative.

The V and J genes are TRBV7-9 and TRBJ1-4, with D maybe TRBD1 (5 bases). The CDR3 is made up of 14 amino acids. Germline V gene sequence: CDR1 SEHNR, CDR2 FQNEAQ (reference sequence). V was clipped by 5 bases and J by 5 bases, with 12 bases between them. The CDR3 protein is CASSKRQTNEKLFF. CDR3 coding DNA: TGTGCCAGCAGCAAACGACAGACCAATGAAAAACTGTTTTTT.

The chain carries TRBV27 and TRBJ1-1, with 9 bases aligning to TRBD1. Germline trimming cut 7 bases from V and 4 bases from J; bases unmatched to any gene: 16. Germline CDR1 is MNHEY and CDR2 is SMNVEV (reference sequence). The CDR3 covers 17 residues. The CDR3 loop is CASKVSGQGIYSTEAFF. The CDR3 bases are TGTGCCAGCAAGGTCTCGGGACAGGGTATCTATAGCACTGAAGCTTTCTTT.

V gene TRBV5-5 combines with J gene TRBJ1-4, with D unclear. The V end lost 2 bases, the J end lost 4 bases, and 9 bases lay between the germline ends. The CDR3 is 14 residues long. Per germline, CDR1 SGHKS and CDR2 YYEKEE (reference sequence). Here the CDR3 reads CASSLGGFNEKLFF. The CDR3 coding sequence is TGTGCCAGCAGCTTAGGAGGCTTTAATGAAAAACTGTTTTTT.

The rearrangement links TRBV7-2 to TRBJ2-3; 7 positions match TRBD2. V shed 4 bases and J 5 bases; nucleotides not matched to a gene: 9. Looked up from germline, CDR1 is SGHTA and CDR2 is FQGNSA. The CDR3 has 15 amino acids. As DNA, the CDR3 is TGTGCCAGCAGCTCCTATAGCGGGCGGGGAGATACGCAGTATTTT. Its protein is CASSSYSGRGDTQYF.

This chain links TRBV29-1 with TRBJ2-1, with 10 bases matching TRBD2. This CDR3 is built from 15 residues. The ends lost 2 bases at V and 4 bases at J; junction bases unmatched: 5. Germline CDR1 and CDR2: SQVTM and ANQGSEA. Here the CDR3 reads CSVEPLAGEYNEQFF. The DNA for the CDR3 is TGCAGCGTTGAACCCCTAGCGGGAGAATACAATGAGCAGTTCTTC.

A few counts support this clone. The rearrangement uses TRBV5-1 and TRBJ1-4; no clear D gene. The CDR3 spans 19 residues. Germline CDR1 SGHRS, CDR2 YFSETQ. With 2 bases removed from V and 0 bases from J, the gap between germline ends came to 20 bases. CDR3 sequence reads: CASSFLGSGLSATNEKLFF. The CDR3 coding sequence is TGCGCCAGCAGCTTCCTTGGATCCGGACTTTCTGCAACTAATGAAAAACTGTTTTTT. Looking up the rest from reference TRBV5-1 and TRBJ1-4 gives the full variable domain: KAGVTQTPRYLIKTRGQQVTLSCSPISGHRSVSWYQQTPGQGLQFLFEYFSETQRNKGNFPGRFSGRQFSNSRSEMNVSTLELGDSALYLCASSFLGSGLSATNEKLFFGSGTQLSVL.

V usage is TRBV29-1 and J usage is TRBJ2-1; 8 positions agree with TRBD1. Losses at the gene ends were 7 bases for V and 4 bases for J; bases not matched to a gene: 12. The CDR3 has 15 residues. Germline CDR1 and CDR2: SQVTM and ANQGSEA. CDR3 in amino acids: CSAAGGQGSYNEQFF. The CDR3 DNA reads TGCAGCGCCGCAGGCGGACAGGGTTCTTACAATGAGCAGTTCTTC.

The chain joins TRBV5-1 to TRBJ1-1; a weak D match, TRBD1 (6 bases). Germline assignment: CDR1 SGHRS and CDR2 YFSETQ. V lost 3 bases, J lost 1 base, and 7 bases lay in between. The CDR3 length is 13 residues. CDR3 DNA sequence: TGCGCCAGCAGCTGGACAGAGAACACTGAAGCTTTCTTT. It encodes CASSWTENTEAFF.

The rearrangement uses TRBV9 and TRBJ2-1; 7 nucleotides match TRBD2. Germline V gene sequence: CDR1 SGDLS, CDR2 YYNGEE. The length of the CDR3 is 17 residues. Trimming cost V 0 bases and J 3 bases; bases outside gene matches: 9. Here the CDR3 DNA reads TGTGCCAGCAGCGTAGCGGGGCGGACTAGGGACTACAATGAGCAGTTCTTC. Translating it yields CASSVAGRTRDYNEQFF. Based on the CDR3 plus reference TRBV9 and TRBJ2-1, the full variable domain is DSGVTQTPKHLITATGQRVTLRCSPRSGDLSVYWYQQSLDQGLQFLIQYYNGEERAKGNILERFSAQQFPDLHSELNLSSLELGDSALYFCASSVAGRTRDYNEQFFGPGTRLTVL.

The V and J genes are TRBV10-3 and TRBJ2-6; 7 positions agree with TRBD1. This CDR3 has 15 residues. Germline lookup yields CDR1 ENHRY and CDR2 SYGVKD. Trimming took 9 bases from V and 0 from J; bases not matched to a gene: 5. The CDR3 loop is CAMGQQLSGANVLTF. As DNA, the CDR3 is TGTGCCATGGGACAGCAACTCTCTGGGGCCAACGTCCTGACTTTC.

The gene calls are TRBV19 and TRBJ2-3; the match to TRBD2 covers 9 bases. J gave up 3 bases and V 6 bases, and 10 bases lay outside the gene matches. This CDR3 comprises 16 residues. From germline, CDR1 is LNHDA and CDR2 SQIVND (reference sequence). CDR3 sequence: CASSPAGLAFTDTQYF. The CDR3 DNA follows: TGTGCCAGTAGCCCTGCGGGACTAGCCTTTACAGATACGCAGTATTTT. Complete variable domain (other parts from reference TRBV19 and TRBJ2-3): DGGITQSPKYLFRKEGQNVTLSCEQNLNHDAMYWYRQDPGQGLRLIYYSQIVNDFQKGDIAEGYSVSREKKESFPLTVTSAQKNPTAFYLCASSPAGLAFTDTQYFGPGTRLTVL.

The chain employs TRBV4-1 and TRBJ1-3, with 7 nucleotides matching TRBD1. Germline assignment: CDR1 MGHRA and CDR2 YSYEKL. J lost 1 base, V lost 2 bases, and 8 bases had no gene match. The CDR3 runs to 17 residues. The CDR3 here is CASSQNRAGGSGNTIYF. The CDR3 DNA reads as TGCGCCAGCAGCCAAAATAGGGCAGGGGGTTCTGGAAACACCATATATTTT.

This CDR3 reads CASSLVGGGEQYF. CDR3 in DNA: TGTGCCAGCAGCTTAGTGGGGGGTGGCGAGCAGTACTTC. This rearrangement joins TRBV7-6 to TRBJ2-7; a weak D match, TRBD2 (6 bases). The V end lost 1 base, the J end lost 6 bases, and 10 bases lay between the germline ends. CDR3 size: 13 residues. In germline, CDR1 is SGHVS, CDR2 FNYEAQ. The entire variable domain, with the rest obtained from reference TRBV7-6 and TRBJ2-7, is as follows: GAGVSQSPRYKVTKRGQDVALRCDPISGHVSLYWYRQALGQGPEFLTYFNYEAQQDKSGLPNDRFSAERPEGSISTLTIQRTEQRDSAMYRCASSLVGGGEQYFGPGTRLTVT.

Concerning this clone itself: Sequence at one end of the junction differs from germline and may be a read error. The same CDR3 can be traced to other DNA sequences in this sample. V gene TRBV27 combines with J gene TRBJ2-6; possibly TRBD1 for D (5 bases). CDR1 and CDR2 from the germline V gene are MNHEY and SMNVEV (reference sequence). The CDR3 runs 15 residues. DNA of the CDR3: TGTGCCAGCAGTTCCAGACTCTCTGGGGCCAACGGCCTGACTTTC. This codes for CASSSRLSGANGLTF. The complete variable domain, with remaining parts taken from reference TRBV27 and TRBJ2-6, reads EAQVTQNPRYLITVTGKKLTVTCSQNMNHEYMSWYRQDPGLGLRQIYYSMNVEVTDKGDVPEGYKVSRKEKRNFPLILESPSPNQTSLYFCASSSRLSGANGLTFGAGSRLTVL.

The gene calls are TRBV2 and TRBJ2-7, with a tentative D call TRBD1 (6 bases). The V gene lost 5 bases and the J gene lost 2 bases, with 10 bases spanning the gap. Germline CDR1 SNHLY, CDR2 FYNNEI. The CDR3 consists of 13 residues. CDR3 nucleotides: TGTGCCAGCAGTAGCCAGGGGCCCTACGAGCAGTACGTC. As protein: CASSSQGPYEQYV.

Remarks on this clone: Mismatch with germline at one junction end may stem from a read error. CDR3 sequence (DNA): TGTGCCAGCTCACCTGGCCTAGCGGAGGTGGGGAGAGGGCATTTT. The encoded protein is CASSPGLAEVGRGHF. The rearrangement joins TRBV18 to TRBJ2-3; 7 bases match TRBD2. The germline V gene encodes CDR1 KGHSH and CDR2 LQKENI. The CDR3 totals 15 residues. The complete variable domain, with remaining parts taken from reference TRBV18 and TRBJ2-3, reads NAGVMQNPRHLVRRRGQEARLRCSPMKGHSHVYWYRQLPEEGLKFMVYLQKENIIDESGMPKERFSAEFPKEGPSILRIQQVVRGDSAAYFCASSPGLAEVGRGHFGPGTRLTVL.

The rearrangement links TRBV25-1 to TRBJ1-4, with TRBD1 matching 8 bases. This CDR3 has 16 residues. J was trimmed by 0 bases and V by 8 bases; bases with no gene match: 8. CDR1 is MGHDK, CDR2 SYGVNS, per germline. The CDR3 is CASGDRGLTTNEKLFF. CDR3 coding DNA: TGTGCCAGCGGCGACAGGGGCCTTACAACTAATGAAAAACTGTTTTTT. Supplemented by reference TRBV25-1 and TRBJ1-4, the full variable domain reads EADIYQTPRYLVIGTGKKITLECSQTMGHDKMYWYQQDPGMELHLIHYSYGVNSTEKGDLSSESTVSRIRTEHFPLTLESARPSHTSQYLCASGDRGLTTNEKLFFGSGTQLSVL.

The gene calls are TRBV9 and TRBJ2-7; D might be TRBD2 (5 bases). The V gene lost 0 bases and the J gene lost 5 bases, with 12 bases spanning the gap. The germline gives CDR1 SGDLS, CDR2 YYNGEE. This CDR3 contains 14 residues. CDR3 loop: CASSVEGAGDEQYF. CDR3 nucleotide sequence: TGTGCCAGCAGCGTAGAGGGAGCCGGGGACGAGCAGTACTTC.

This chain joins TRBV7-3 and TRBJ2-5, with a possible D match to TRBD2 (6 bases). The CDR3 contains 14 residues. V was clipped by 5 bases and J by 5 bases, with 15 bases between them. The germline CDR1 and CDR2 sequences are SGHTA and FQGTGA. The CDR3 DNA sequence: TGTGCCAGCAGCCCATCCATGAGCGGGGAGACCCAGTACTTC. Amino acids: CASSPSMSGETQYF.

The rearrangement joins TRBV15 to TRBJ1-2; tentative D call: TRBD1 (5 bases). Trimming took 0 bases from V and 4 from J, leaving 9 bases between them. This CDR3 spans 14 amino acids. Germline assignment: CDR1 LNHNV and CDR2 YYDKDF (reference sequence). The CDR3 reads CATSRDPQGYGYTF. The CDR3 DNA follows: TGTGCCACCAGCAGAGATCCCCAGGGCTATGGCTACACCTTC.

The V call is TRBV27, the J call TRBJ1-4; D is undetermined. The V end lost 4 bases, the J end lost 5 bases, and 17 bases lay between the germline ends. The CDR3 totals 16 residues. From germline, CDR1 is MNHEY and CDR2 SMNVEV (reference sequence). The CDR3 loop reads CASSYSPRGFNEKLFF. The CDR3 nucleotides are TGTGCCAGCAGTTACAGTCCCCGCGGGTTCAATGAAAAACTGTTTTTT. The variable domain in full, with the rest retrieved from reference TRBV27 and TRBJ1-4, is EAQVTQNPRYLITVTGKKLTVTCSQNMNHEYMSWYRQDPGLGLRQIYYSMNVEVTDKGDVPEGYKVSRKEKRNFPLILESPSPNQTSLYFCASSYSPRGFNEKLFFGSGTQLSVL.

This clone is a singleton in its sample. The J gene is TRBJ2-1, the V gene TRBV10-2, with 10 positions matching TRBD2. CDR1 and CDR2 from the germline V gene are WSHSY and SAAADI. Trimming cost V 9 bases and J 0 bases; bases outside gene matches: 2. The CDR3 loop spans 14 amino acids. Here the CDR3 reads CASRTSGSYNEQFF. The CDR3 bases are TGCGCCAGTAGGACTAGCGGCTCCTACAATGAGCAGTTCTTC.

The V and J genes are TRBV19 and TRBJ2-3; D call uncertain. The V gene's germline CDR1 is LNHDA and CDR2 SQIVND (reference sequence). The ends were cut back, 3 bases at V and 5 bases at J, with 6 bases in the middle. This CDR3 is 12 amino acids long. CDR3 sequence reads: CASSIGGDTQYF. Written as DNA, the CDR3 is TGTGCCAGTAGTATCGGCGGAGATACGCAGTATTTT.

This clone has only one observation. This chain links TRBV5-1 with TRBJ1-1, with a tentative D call TRBD1 (6 bases). V lost 4 bases to trimming and J lost 4 bases, with 11 bases between them. CDR1 and CDR2 (germline): SGHRS, YFSETQ. The CDR3 is made up of 13 amino acids. CDR3 nucleotide sequence: TGCGCCAGCAGCGGGGGAGGGGGCACTGAAGCTTTCTTT. Protein product: CASSGGGGTEAFF.

This chain joins TRBV11-3 and TRBJ2-3; 7 nucleotides line up with TRBD2. Trimming removed 5 bases from V and 6 bases from J; junction bases left unmatched: 2. CDR1 SGHNT and CDR2 YENEEA come from the germline V gene. CDR3 length: 12 amino acids. In DNA form, the CDR3 reads TGTGCCAGCAGCAAGACTAGCGATACGCAGTATTTT. Amino acid sequence: CASSKTSDTQYF.